These T cell receptor beta chains were read from a single sample in a study of T cell changes during pregnancy in multiple sclerosis. Clones were sequenced by immunoSEQ multiplex PCR, and TCRdb holds only the in-frame ones, with some missing. The sample lists just over 80,000 clones; about 95% were seen once. This specimen was peripheral blood, taken in the second trimester of pregnancy. The receptors come from a female donor with multiple sclerosis, enrolled in a pregnancy study. CDR3s include the opening cysteine and the closing phenylalanine or tryptophan. A D gene is named only where the DNA matches it firmly. Part of the rows lack a size; the others show once, few, many or a class for expanded clones.

D	size	V	J	DNA	CDR3
.	.	TRBV10-3	TRBJ1-1	TGTGCCGCGCGGGGGCAGGGTGAAGCTTTCTTT	CAARGQGEAFF
.	.	TRBV11-2	TRBJ1-1	TGTGCCAGCAGCGTCGGGGACTCAATTGAAGCTTTCTTT	CASSVGDSIEAFF
.	once	TRBV18	TRBJ2-5	TGTGCCAGCTCACCACTTAGTTCAGAGACCCAGTACTTC	CASSPLSSETQYF
.	.	TRBV21-1	TRBJ2-7	TGTGCCAGCAGCAGACTAGCGGGGAAATACGAGCAGTACTTC	CASSRLAGKYEQYF
.	.	TRBV28	TRBJ1-1	TGTGCCAGCAGTTTTCCAGCGACGGCAACTGAAGCTTTCTTT	CASSFPATATEAFF
TRBD1	.	TRBV7-9	TRBJ2-7	TGTGCCAGCAGGGCCGTACAGGGGTTTGCCTACGAGCAGTACTTC	CASRAVQGFAYEQYF
TRBD1	.	TRBV9	TRBJ2-5	TGTGCCAGCAGCGCCCAGGGGGTAGAAGAGACCCAGTACTTC	CASSAQGVEETQYF
.	.	TRBV19	TRBJ2-1	TGTGCCAGTAGTACTACAGGGTTGGGATCCTACAATGAGCAGTTCTTC	CASSTTGLGSYNEQFF
.	.	TRBV2	TRBJ2-7	TGTGCCAGCAGTGTAGTGGAGGACAGGGAGGGAGAGCAGTACTTC	CASSVVEDREGEQYF
TRBD2	.	TRBV7-2	TRBJ2-7	TGTGCCAGCAGCCTTCAGTCGGGAGGGGAGCAGTACTTC	CASSLQSGGEQYF
TRBD2	.	TRBV19	TRBJ2-1	TGTGCCAGTAGTAATTTAAGGGTGACTAGCGGGAGATCTAATGAGCAGTTCTTC	CASSNLRVTSGRSNEQFF
TRBD2	.	TRBV5-1	TRBJ2-1	TGCGCCAGCAGCCCCCGGAGAGGCGGGAGCTCTCAAGAGCAGTTCTTC	CASSPRRGGSSQEQFF
.	.	TRBV7-9	TRBJ1-5	TGTGCCAGCAGTGAGTACAATCAGCCCCAGCATTTT	CASSEYNQPQHF
TRBD2	.	TRBV11-1	TRBJ2-7	TGTGCCAGCAGCTCTCGTGGGGGACTAGCGGGAGGGTCCCACGAGCAGTACTTC	CASSSRGGLAGGSHEQYF
TRBD2	.	TRBV4-3	TRBJ2-1	TGCGCCAGCAGCCAAGGGATTAGCGGGAGAAGGGGCTCCTACAATGAGCAGTTCTTC	CASSQGISGRRGSYNEQFF
.	.	TRBV15	TRBJ2-5	TGTGCCACCAGCAGGGGGTGGGGGACACGCCAAGAGACCCAGTACTTC	CATSRGWGTRQETQYF
.	.	TRBV6-1	TRBJ2-7	TGTGCCAGCAGACTCCTACAGGACTCCTACGAGCAGTACTTC	CASRLLQDSYEQYF
TRBD1	few	TRBV27	TRBJ1-5	TGTGCCAGCAGCCTCACAGGGGGTAATCAGCCCCAGCATTTT	CASSLTGGNQPQHF
TRBD2	.	TRBV6-1	TRBJ2-1	TGTGCCAGCAGTTTAGCGGGAGGTGTCCGGGATGAGCAGTTCTTC	CASSLAGGVRDEQFF
TRBD1	.	TRBV2	TRBJ1-1	TGTGCCAGCAGGGTTACAGGGGGCCTGAACACTGAAGCTTTCTTT	CASRVTGGLNTEAFF
.	.	TRBV19	TRBJ1-1	TGTGCCTCGCAGGGCATGAACACTGAAGCTTTCTTT	CASQGMNTEAFF
TRBD1	.	TRBV11-2	TRBJ1-1	TGTGCCAGCAGCTCCCGGACAGGGCCTGAAGCTTTCTTT	CASSSRTGPEAFF
TRBD1	.	TRBV13	TRBJ1-1	TGTGCCAGCAGCCCACGACAGGGCCCTGAAGCTTTCTTT	CASSPRQGPEAFF
TRBD2	.	TRBV30	TRBJ2-7	TGTGCCTGGACCAAGGGACTAGCGACCTCCTACGAGCAGTACTTC	CAWTKGLATSYEQYF
.	.	TRBV27	TRBJ1-3	TGTGCCAGCAGTTTCGCTGGGGGCTCGGGAAACACCATATATTTT	CASSFAGGSGNTIYF
.	once	TRBV4-3	TRBJ1-4	TGCGCCAGCAGCCGCGGACAGACCGAGGGCGGCGAAAAACTGTTTTTT	CASSRGQTEGGEKLFF
.	.	TRBV2	TRBJ1-1	TGTGCCAGCAGTGCAGGGGCCAGGAACACTGAAGCTTTCTTT	CASSAGARNTEAFF
TRBD2	.	TRBV7-3	TRBJ2-1	TGTGCCAGCAGCTTCCCGGCGGGGGGCTCCGGACCTAGAAACAATGAGCAGTTCTTC	CASSFPAGGSGPRNNEQFF
TRBD1	.	TRBV5-1	TRBJ1-4	TGCGCCAGCAGCCAACTACAGGGGGCGCAGGAAAAACTGTTTTTT	CASSQLQGAQEKLFF
.	.	TRBV27	TRBJ1-1	TGTGCCAGCAGTTTAACAGGGAATGGGTACACTGAAGCTTTCTTT	CASSLTGNGYTEAFF
.	.	TRBV6-1	TRBJ1-2	TGTGCCAGCAGTGAGATGAGGAGAAACTATGGCTACACCTTC	CASSEMRRNYGYTF
TRBD1	.	TRBV5-1	TRBJ2-2	TGCGCCAGCAGCTCCTCCCGAGACAGGGGGCGCGGGGACACCGGGGAGCTGTTTTTT	CASSSSRDRGRGDTGELFF
.	.	TRBV28	TRBJ2-5	TGTGCCAGCAGTTTCCCAGGGGAGACCCAGTACTTC	CASSFPGETQYF
TRBD2	.	TRBV6-1	TRBJ2-2	TGTGCCTCTAGTCCGGGACTACCCACCGGGGAGCTGTTTTTT	CASSPGLPTGELFF
.	once	TRBV5-8	TRBJ1-1	TGTGCCAGCAGCTTGGGCGGGAACACTGAAGCTTTCTTT	CASSLGGNTEAFF
TRBD1	.	TRBV7-9	TRBJ2-7	TGTGCCAGCAGCTCCCCACCCAGACAGGGGGCAAGGTACGAGCAGTACTTC	CASSSPPRQGARYEQYF
.	.	TRBV5-1	TRBJ1-2	TGCGCCAGCAGCGCCGGAACAGGGATCGGCTACACCTTC	CASSAGTGIGYTF
.	.	TRBV7-2	TRBJ2-2	TGTGCCAGCAGCTCTTATCGGACTACCGGGGAGCTGTTTTTT	CASSSYRTTGELFF
TRBD2	.	TRBV7-2	TRBJ2-1	TGTGCCAGCAGCTTATGGTGGCTAGCGGGAGGGTTATCCTACAATGAGCAGTTCTTC	CASSLWWLAGGLSYNEQFF
TRBD1	.	TRBV5-1	TRBJ2-6	TGCGCCAGCAGCTTGTCAGGGGGCACTGGGGCCAACGTCCTGACTTTC	CASSLSGGTGANVLTF
.	.	TRBV27	TRBJ2-7	TGTGCCAGCAGTTTAAGGGGCGGGACCTCCTACGAGCAGTACTTC	CASSLRGGTSYEQYF
TRBD1	.	TRBV5-6	TRBJ2-1	TGTGCCAGCAGCTTGAGGACAGGGGCAAATGAGCAGTTCTTC	CASSLRTGANEQFF
.	.	TRBV21-1	TRBJ1-1	TGTGCCAGCAGCAAAGAGGTAGGGGGCCCAACCAGCACTGAAGCTTTCTTT	CASSKEVGGPTSTEAFF
TRBD1	.	TRBV27	TRBJ2-2	TGTGCCAGCAGTTTCTATTGGACAGGACAGAACACCGGGGAGCTGTTTTTT	CASSFYWTGQNTGELFF
.	.	TRBV5-1	TRBJ2-3	TGCGCCAGCAGCTTGGCCGGCGGAGATACGCAGTATTTT	CASSLAGGDTQYF
TRBD1	.	TRBV5-4	TRBJ1-1	TGTGCCAGCAGTTCCCGAGGGGGCTACACTGAAGCTTTCTTT	CASSSRGGYTEAFF
.	.	TRBV5-1	TRBJ2-5	TGCGCCAGCAGCTTGGGGGGAGTACAAGAGACCCAGTACTTC	CASSLGGVQETQYF
.	.	TRBV2	TRBJ2-7	TGTGCCAGCAGTGCAGCAGCCTCCTACGAGCAGTACTTC	CASSAAASYEQYF
TRBD2	.	TRBV7-9	TRBJ2-7	TGTGCCAGCAGCCCCTTTAGCGGGAGGGACTACGAGCAGTACTTC	CASSPFSGRDYEQYF
.	.	TRBV7-9	TRBJ1-2	TGTGCCAGCAGCTTAGGTGAGGCTAACTATGGCTACACCTTC	CASSLGEANYGYTF
.	.	TRBV20-1	TRBJ2-7	TGCAGTTTGGACGGGACTTACGAGCAGTACTTC	CSLDGTYEQYF